The 17 T cell receptor beta chains given below trace back to one sample, sequenced in a study of cytomegalovirus exposure and HLA in healthy donors. In the PCR, 60 Vbeta and 13 Jbeta primers were used. Libraries were prepared by immunoSEQ multiplex PCR; TCRdb keeps only in-frame clonotypes and omits some of them. The sample lists more than 110,000 clones; less than 80% were seen once. Sequencing used PBMCs. These receptors were taken from a woman aged 45-60 years in good health and CMV-seropositive.

The chain employs TRBV5-1 and TRBJ2-2; weak D call: TRBD1 (5 bases). V was cut by 3 bases and J by 2 bases, with 8 bases left in between. This CDR3 is 14 amino acids long. The germline gives CDR1 SGHRS, CDR2 YFSETQ. CDR3 in DNA: TGCGCCAGCAGCTACGGACAAAACACCGGGGAGCTGTTTTTT. Its protein is CASSYGQNTGELFF. The full variable domain, its missing parts supplied by reference TRBV5-1 and TRBJ2-2, is KAGVTQTPRYLIKTRGQQVTLSCSPISGHRSVSWYQQTPGQGLQFLFEYFSETQRNKGNFPGRFSGRQFSNSRSEMNVSTLELGDSALYLCASSYGQNTGELFFGEGSRLTVL.

The gene calls are TRBV27 and TRBJ2-2, with D unclear. There are 14 residues in the CDR3. Deletions cut 3 bases from V and 7 bases from J, with 12 bases between. Per the germline V gene, CDR1 is MNHEY and CDR2 is SMNVEV (reference sequence). For the CDR3, the DNA is TGTGCCAGCAGTTTTTTTTTGTTCGGCGGGGAGCTGTTTTTT. It encodes CASSFFLFGGELFF.

A note on this clone: At one end, the junction sequence differs from germline, possibly due to a read error. The chain couples TRBV27 to TRBJ1-1, with unresolved D. Germline V CDR1 and CDR2: MNHEY, SMNVEV (reference sequence). CDR3 size: 14 residues. As DNA, the CDR3 is TGTGCCGGCAGATCTCTTCAGTTATACACTGAAGCTTTCTTT. It translates to CAGRSLQLYTEAFF.

This chain uses TRBV7-9 with TRBJ2-1; D may be TRBD2 (6 bases). The CDR3 runs 14 residues. Germline assignment: CDR1 SEHNR and CDR2 FQNEAQ (reference sequence). V was trimmed by 4 bases and J by 8 bases, leaving 15 bases between them. The CDR3 region is CASSSSGSRDEQFF. The CDR3 DNA is TGTGCCAGCAGCTCATCCGGGAGCAGGGATGAGCAGTTCTTC.

This chain connects TRBV6-5 to TRBJ1-5; D not certain. Germline V gives CDR1 MNHEY, CDR2 SVGAGI. Trimming removed 10 bases at V and 0 bases at J, with 16 bases between. The CDR3 is 15 amino acids. The CDR3 protein is CANKSQRFSNQPQHF. CDR3 in DNA: TGTGCCAATAAATCACAGAGATTTAGCAATCAGCCCCAGCATTTT.

The V gene is TRBV6-5, the J gene TRBJ1-6; 7 positions agree with TRBD1. The CDR3 runs 14 residues. V shed 7 bases, J shed 9 bases, and the junction held 9 bases outside the gene matches. Germline V gene sequence: CDR1 MNHEY, CDR2 SVGAGI. The CDR3 protein is CASTGTERTSPLHF. In DNA, the CDR3 is TGTGCCAGCACCGGGACAGAGAGAACTTCACCCCTCCACTTT.

CDR3 nucleotides: TGTGCCAGCAGCTTGTTATTCTCCGACAGGGGGGGGTCCTATGGCTACACCTTC. Protein product: CASSLLFSDRGGSYGYTF. J is TRBJ1-2 and V is TRBV5-8; 9 bases are a match to TRBD1. The CDR3 sequence is 18 residues long. The J segment lost 4 bases and the V segment lost 1 base, leaving 14 bases of the junction unmatched. CDR1 is SGHTS, CDR2 YDEGEE, per germline.

The chain combines TRBV7-9 with TRBJ2-7; TRBD1 matches at 8 bases. Germline lookup yields CDR1 SEHNR and CDR2 FQNEAQ (reference sequence). The CDR3 extends over 15 amino acids. V lost 5 bases, J lost 4 bases, and 10 bases stayed unmatched. CDR3 sequence (DNA): TGTGCCAGCAGCACAGACAGGGGTGCCCATTACGAGCAGTACTTC. Protein sequence: CASSTDRGAHYEQYF.

V and J are TRBV19 and TRBJ2-1; 8 nucleotides agree with TRBD1. CDR1 is LNHDA, CDR2 SQIVND, per germline (reference sequence). The CDR3 extends over 16 amino acids. The V and J ends lost 10 bases and 8 bases, in that order; junction bases with no gene match: 19. CDR3 loop: CATGTWTGQGLHEQFF. In nucleotides, the CDR3 is TGTGCCACCGGAACCTGGACAGGGCAAGGACTACATGAGCAGTTCTTC.

The chain links TRBV28 to TRBJ2-7, with D tentatively TRBD2 (7 bases). V shed 2 bases and J shed 2 bases, with 16 bases lying between them. The CDR3 consists of 16 residues. The V gene's germline CDR1 is MDHEN and CDR2 SYDVKM. The CDR3 bases are TGTGCCAGCAGTTTAGGAGCCCGGGGGGCTCCCTACGAGCAGTACTTC. Translated, it gives CASSLGARGAPYEQYF.

V usage is TRBV28 and J usage is TRBJ1-2; 7 bases align to TRBD1. Trimming removed 2 bases from V and 1 base from J; junction bases left unmatched: 4. Per germline, CDR1 MDHEN and CDR2 SYDVKM. This CDR3 is built from 15 residues. CDR3 protein: CASSLGQEYNYGYTF. CDR3 sequence (DNA): TGTGCCAGCAGTTTAGGACAGGAGTATAACTATGGCTACACCTTC.

J is TRBJ2-2 and V is TRBV4-3; D gene uncertain. The V and J ends lost 4 bases and 1 base respectively, with 10 bases between them. CDR3 length equals 15 residues. Looked up from germline, CDR1 is LGHNA and CDR2 is YSLEER. For the CDR3, the DNA is TGCGCCAGCAGCCTCCGAGCCGTGAACACCGGGGAGCTGTTTTTT. As protein: CASSLRAVNTGELFF.

The genes are TRBV10-3 and TRBJ1-2; TRBD1 might be the D (5 bases). Germline V gene sequence: CDR1 ENHRY, CDR2 SYGVKD. The V end was cut by 6 bases, the J end by 2 bases, with 16 bases between. The CDR3 runs to 15 residues. CDR3 amino acids: CAIRPWGGGNYGYTF. CDR3 nucleotide sequence: TGTGCCATCAGGCCCTGGGGTGGGGGGAACTATGGCTACACCTTC.

The chain joins TRBV2 to TRBJ2-5; TRBD2 matches 13 bases. Matching the DNA end better, TRBJ2-7 makes the J call doubtful. Germline V gene lookup returns CDR1 SNHLY and CDR2 FYNNEI. This CDR3 has 15 amino acids. Here the CDR3 reads CASSLGLAGIYEQYF. The CDR3 region has the DNA TGTGCCAGCAGCTTGGGACTAGCGGGGATCTACGAGCAGTACTTC.

The chain links TRBV6-5 to TRBJ2-5, with 9 bases that match TRBD1. This CDR3 has 15 amino acids. Germline CDR1 is MNHEY and CDR2 is SVGAGI. V shed 5 bases and J 4 bases; nucleotides not matched to a gene: 8. The DNA for the CDR3 is TGTGCCAGCAGTCGGGGGGACAGGGAGGGAGAGACCCAGTACTTC. This translates into CASSRGDREGETQYF.

The rearrangement links TRBV6-1 to TRBJ1-5; unclear D gene. CDR1 is MNHNS and CDR2 is SASEGT in the germline V gene. Trimming took off 0 bases at V and 3 bases at J, with 12 bases between the two ends. CDR3 length: 16 amino acids. This CDR3 reads CASSEAPVPSNQPQHF. CDR3 coding DNA: TGTGCCAGCAGTGAAGCCCCGGTCCCTTCCAATCAGCCCCAGCATTTT.

The chain carries TRBV6-1 and TRBJ2-1; D possibly corresponds to TRBD2 (5 bases). The CDR3 covers 11 residues. Trimming removed 6 bases from V and 6 bases from J, with 6 bases in between. The germline V gene encodes CDR1 MNHNS and CDR2 SASEGT. The CDR3 reads CASRGANEQFF. In DNA, the CDR3 is TGTGCCAGCAGGGGAGCCAATGAGCAGTTCTTC.